The T cell receptor beta chain described here comes from a study of shared clonotypes between healthy human individuals (dated by TCRdb to about 2020). Looking at the study overall: The cohort comprised a couple of women and three men aged 18 to 49 years. Per donor, three plates each were used for CD4 naive and CD4 memory, two for CD8 naive, and one for CD8 memory. To estimate repertoire size and how much clonotypes are shared between individuals, the study performed deep sequencing of blood TCR repertoires from a handful of healthy adults. Libraries were prepared and TCR repertoires were sequenced by different laboratories using diverse techniques, in order to increase sequencing depth and limit assay-specific biases. Each donor's leukapheresis produced roughly between about 0.85 and 10 billion PBMCs.

In the case of this clone: What antigen it recognizes has not been identified. Base-call qualities are not available, and no considerably larger clone is one nucleotide away.

Healthy HIV-negative adults with no recently reported acute infections or vaccinations were included as donors. All donors were Caucasian adults living in Nashville, Tennessee, USA. CD4+ T cells were enriched by magnetic negative selection, after which naive cells were positively selected on CD45RA and the negative fraction was taken as the memory subset. After blood collection by leukapheresis, PBMCs were isolated using Ficoll-Histopaque density gradient centrifugation and then cryopreserved in the vapor phase of liquid nitrogen. Purity and quantity of every magnetically sorted T cell population were checked by analytical flow cytometry. Each sorted fraction had its genomic DNA isolated and then quantified by UV absorbance on a Nanodrop 2000c. Using the deep immunoSEQ assay, TCR CDR3 regions were amplified from genomic DNA by multiplex PCR. Extracted genomic DNA from each cell subset was spread evenly across all wells of several immunoSEQ 96-well plates, with each plate serving as a replicate. For sorted subsets, each replicate PCR was loaded with approximately 0.2 ug genomic DNA, equivalent to approximately 27,000 T cell genomes. The purified libraries were quantified using a Qubit 3.0 fluorometer, sized with a Bioanalyzer 2100, and then quantified again using the KAPA Library Quantification kit. Every immunoSEQ 96-well plate was sequenced on a dedicated single-read 150-cycle Illumina NextSeq 550 flow cell. In the paper's pipeline: Because the immunoSEQ output included only junctional sequences and no quality scores, the filtering could not be the same as the filtering used for full-length reads. To assign V/J genes and CDR3, sequences were annotated using PyIR, a Python wrapper for IgBLAST v1.9, with IMGT germline references. Reads were removed for weak V/J assignments (E-value above 1e-6), missing CDR3, stop codons, out-of-frame junctions, or ambiguous translated residues. V3J clonotypes were defined as sequences sharing an identical inferred V gene, J gene, and CDR3 amino acid sequence. The percentage overlap between two repertoires was calculated by dividing the number of shared unique clonotypes by the size of the smaller repertoire. Repertoire richness was assessed with RTK rarefaction, the Chao1 estimator, and Recon v2.1 estimates of unobserved clonotypes. For all TCRbeta clonotypes obtained by the gDNA method from a few donors, generation probabilities were computed with OLGA. TCRdb carries this immuneACCESS record with in-frame sequences only. Its versions omit some clonotypes, under half of them owing to an unresolved V gene in the studies checked, with the rest unexplained. V, J and clone size reflect that table, while D and trimming were determined from the DNA. For this sample there are about 2.4 million clones; roughly 93% appear just once. The biggest ten clones account for 0.35% to 0.45% of the sample.

Sequences SGHTA (CDR1) and FQGTGA (CDR2) are obtained from the germline V gene. V loses 5 bases of germline sequence and J loses 5 bases, and the interval between the two ends is 14 bases. Its CDR3 holds 14 amino acids, cysteine through phenylalanine. The retained sequence is limited to the CDR3, 42 bases, with the frame set at the first base. Overall results and qualifications from the work: Sharing across a few donors was observed for approximately 5% of naive CD4, 3.5% of naive CD8, 2.3% of memory CD4, and around 0.42% of memory CD8 clonotypes. Because the study included only a small number of donors, the genetic and exposure-history diversity represented was limited. Larger estimated clonotype richness was generally found for naive subsets than for memory subsets. Compared with non-shared clonotypes, the clonotypes found in all four sorted-subset donors had higher generation probabilities. Pairwise subsampling indicated that sequencing depth was expected to affect the degree of clonotype sharing among donors. Incomplete sequencing was indicated by rarefaction of sorted-subset datasets, despite the large sequencing depth. Only blood was sampled, and tissue TCR repertoires likely differ from those in blood.

The chain is encoded by TRBV7-3 joined to TRBJ2-3; a tentative D call is TRBD2 (5 bases match). This TCR was sampled from a man between 18 and 35 years old in good health. Some clones in this sample may be carry-over from other donors' samples. Source material: naive CD4+ T cells from PBMCs. The intended sense of this specimen's cell subset or site label: CD45RA+ positively selected. CDR3 sequence: CASSMTTALDTQYF. The DNA reads as follows: TGTGCCAGCAGCATGACTACCGCCTTAGATACGCAGTATTTT.